The 27 T cell receptor beta chains given below trace back to one sample, sequenced in a study. TCRdb fed the RT-PCR reads into MiXCR, producing one record per CDR3 protein. This sample has hundreds of thousands of distinct CDR3 sequences, with 14% found just once. The specimen sequenced was memory CD4+ T cells from blood. The receptors were sampled from a female donor in good health, serving as a healthy control.

In this sample, this clonotype turned up many times. This chain links TRBV12-3 or TRBV12-4 with TRBJ1-1; a weak D match, TRBD1 (5 bases). The CDR3 is made up of 13 amino acids. V gave up 5 bases and J gave up 5 bases, with 12 bases separating them. The CDR3 DNA sequence: TGTGCCAGCAGTCCCCTCGGGGGAACTGAAGCTTTCTTT. Translation: CASSPLGGTEAFF.

The chain's CDR3 is CSAPTLGTEAFF. CDR3 bases: TGCAGTGCCCCAACCCTTGGCACTGAAGCTTTCTTT. This chain joins TRBV20-1 and TRBJ1-1, with D unclear. The CDR3 covers 12 residues. CDR1 and CDR2 from the germline V gene are DFQATT and SNEGSKA (reference sequence). Trimming pared 6 bases from V and 4 bases from J, leaving 12 bases between.

The CDR3 DNA reads as TGTGCCAGCAAAAACGGGAGGGCGAACACTGAAGCTTTCTTT. It translates to CASKNGRANTEAFF. The J gene is TRBJ1-1, the V gene TRBV7-8; D gene unclear. The germline CDR1 and CDR2 sequences are SGHVS and FQNEAQ. This CDR3 spans 14 amino acids. V gave up 7 bases and J gave up 1 base, with 13 bases separating them.

This clonotype was seen more than once but under ten times. The chain is built from TRBV7-2 and TRBJ2-7, with 8 positions matching TRBD2. The CDR3 covers 15 residues. The V gene's germline CDR1 is SGHTA and CDR2 FQGNSA. V shed 4 bases and J 0 bases; nucleotides not matched to a gene: 5. CDR3 DNA sequence: TGTGCCAGCAGCTCACCAACTAGCGGCTCCTACGAGCAGTACTTC. Its translation: CASSSPTSGSYEQYF. Full variable domain (outside the CDR3, taken from reference TRBV7-2 and TRBJ2-7): GAGVSQSPSNKVTEKGKDVELRCDPISGHTALYWYRQSLGQGLEFLIYFQGNSAPDKSGLPSDRFSAERTGGSVSTLTIQRTQQEDSAVYLCASSSPTSGSYEQYFGPGTRLTVT.

This clonotype was recorded many times. CDR3 amino acids: CASRRFEGQPQHF. CDR3 nucleotide sequence: TGTGCCAGCAGGAGATTCGAGGGTCAGCCCCAGCATTTT. The chain links TRBV6-2 or TRBV6-3 to TRBJ1-5; D remains unclear. CDR1 is MNHEY and CDR2 is SVGEGT in the germline V gene. This CDR3 contains 13 residues. V lost 6 bases to trimming and J lost 6 bases, with 12 bases between them.

The J gene is TRBJ2-7, the V gene TRBV7-9, with D perhaps matching TRBD1 (6 bases). The CDR3 totals 12 residues. The ends were cut back, 5 bases at V and 7 bases at J, with 12 bases in the middle. Germline V CDR1 and CDR2: SEHNR, FQNEAQ (reference sequence). The CDR3 sequence: CASSNRVAEQYF. The CDR3 nucleotides are TGTGCCAGCAGCAACAGGGTGGCTGAGCAGTACTTC.

This clonotype was counted many times. This chain uses TRBV27 with TRBJ1-6, with 7 positions matching TRBD1. The CDR3 has 14 amino acids. The V gene end was trimmed by 6 bases and the J gene end by 9 bases; junction bases not matched to a gene: 8. Germline CDR1 and CDR2: MNHEY and SMNVEV (reference sequence). CDR3: CASSSDRAGSPLHF. DNA of the CDR3: TGTGCCAGCAGCTCCGACAGGGCCGGTTCACCCCTCCACTTT.

The V and J genes are TRBV5-1 and TRBJ2-1; 7 bases fit TRBD1. Germline CDR1 and CDR2: SGHRS and YFSETQ. V shed 4 bases, J shed 4 bases, and the junction held 8 bases outside the gene matches. The CDR3 is 15 amino acids. The CDR3, as DNA: TGCGCCAGCAGCCCGACAGGGAGAGGTTACAATGAGCAGTTCTTC. Protein: CASSPTGRGYNEQFF.

This clonotype was seen more than once but under ten times. The DNA for the CDR3 is TGTGCCAGCAGCCTAGGACAGGGTAGTGTCGAGCAGTACTTC. Its translation is CASSLGQGSVEQYF. The rearrangement links TRBV7-9 to TRBJ2-7; TRBD1 agrees at 8 bases. CDR1 and CDR2 (germline): SEHNR, FQNEAQ (reference sequence). The CDR3 length is 14 residues. Trimming cost V 5 bases and J 6 bases; bases outside gene matches: 9.

This clonotype occurred a few times. The gene calls are TRBV4-1 and TRBJ1-2; maybe TRBD1 (5 bases). V gave up 1 base and J gave up 2 bases, with 17 bases separating them. This CDR3 comprises 17 residues. Germline CDR1 reads MGHRA; CDR2 reads YSYEKL. The CDR3: CASSQARGRELNYGYTF. DNA of the CDR3: TGCGCCAGCAGCCAAGCCCGGGGCAGGGAGCTAAACTATGGCTACACCTTC.

This clonotype turned up a few times. The rearrangement joins TRBV14 to TRBJ1-1; D remains unclear. This CDR3 region has 11 residues. The V gene's germline CDR1 is SGHDN and CDR2 FVKESK. V was cut by 8 bases and J by 6 bases, with 10 bases left in between. CDR3 sequence (DNA): TGTGCCAGCGGGAGGGCCGCTGAAGCTTTCTTT. The encoded protein is CASGRAAEAFF.

The chain links TRBV11-3 to TRBJ2-1; tentatively, D is TRBD2 (7 bases). V was shortened by 5 bases and J by 9 bases, with 20 bases between the two germline ends. Germline V gene lookup returns CDR1 SGHNT and CDR2 YENEEA. The CDR3 is 15 amino acids. The CDR3 DNA is TGTGCCAGCAGCCAACTAAGGGGGGGTTGGGGTGAGCAGTTCTTC. Translated, it gives CASSQLRGGWGEQFF.

This chain uses TRBV5-1 with TRBJ2-3; a possible D gene is TRBD2 (5 bases). The CDR3 covers 16 residues. Trimming left V 0 bases short and J 0 bases short, with 11 bases between. CDR1 SGHRS and CDR2 YFSETQ come from the germline V gene. CDR3 residues: CASSLESGASTDTQYF. CDR3 DNA: TGCGCCAGCAGCTTGGAGAGCGGAGCTAGCACAGATACGCAGTATTTT.

This clonotype was recorded only once. This sequence joins TRBV7-9 and TRBJ2-1, with 13 positions matching TRBD2. The CDR3 sequence is 18 residues long. The germline V gene has CDR1 SEHNR and CDR2 FQNEAQ (reference sequence). The V segment lost 9 bases and the J segment 8 bases; nucleotides outside the gene matches: 19. The CDR3 spells CASSSPAFSGTSGDEQFF. The CDR3 coding sequence is TGTGCCAGTAGTAGCCCCGCCTTTTCCGGGACTAGCGGGGATGAGCAGTTCTTC.

This clonotype was detected ten times or more. The chain has TRBV12-3 or TRBV12-4 and TRBJ2-1; 11 nucleotides match TRBD2. V gave up 6 bases and J gave up 0 bases; unmatched junction bases: 4. The CDR3 is 16 residues long. The CDR3 region is CASSGTSGSSYNEQFF. In DNA form, the CDR3 reads TGTGCCAGCAGCGGGACTAGCGGCAGCTCCTACAATGAGCAGTTCTTC.

This clonotype was recorded many times. The V call is TRBV27, the J call TRBJ2-2, with TRBD1 matching over 8 bases. V lost 3 bases and J lost 2; bases outside the gene matches: 2. The CDR3 has 15 residues. In germline, CDR1 is MNHEY, CDR2 SMNVEV (reference sequence). In DNA, the CDR3 is TGTGCCAGCAGTTTTGACAGGGGAAACACCGGGGAGCTGTTTTTT. As protein: CASSFDRGNTGELFF.

The rearrangement uses TRBV4-1 and TRBJ1-2; 7 bases match TRBD1. Per germline, CDR1 MGHRA and CDR2 YSYEKL. The CDR3 is made up of 15 amino acids. The junction had 6 bases not matched to a gene; V was cut back by 1 base and J by 4 bases. The CDR3 sequence is CASSQGQGPLYGYTF. CDR3 nucleotide sequence: TGCGCCAGCAGCCAAGGACAGGGACCACTCTATGGCTACACCTTC.

This clonotype was picked up a small number of times. The chain links TRBV9 to TRBJ2-5; 8 bases are a match to TRBD1. With V trimmed by 3 bases and J by 5 bases, 9 bases remained unmatched. Germline V gene sequence: CDR1 SGDLS, CDR2 YYNGEE. The CDR3 consists of 15 residues. CDR3 residues: CASSAGTGRRETQYF. The CDR3 bases are TGTGCCAGCAGCGCTGGGACAGGCCGGAGGGAGACCCAGTACTTC.

This clonotype was seen ten or more times. This chain uses TRBV10-3 with TRBJ1-6; 7 bases map to TRBD1. This CDR3 comprises 14 residues. Germline CDR1 reads ENHRY; CDR2 reads SYGVKD. V lost 4 bases, J lost 7 bases, and 4 bases stayed unmatched. The DNA of the CDR3 is TGTGCCATCAGTGTGGGGACAGAGAATTCACCCCTCCACTTT. It translates to CAISVGTENSPLHF.

The chain carries TRBV7-2 and TRBJ2-1; maybe TRBD1 (5 bases). The length of the CDR3 is 13 residues. The V end was cut by 2 bases, the J end by 9 bases, with 11 bases between. CDR1 is SGHTA, CDR2 FQGNSA, per germline. The DNA of the CDR3 is TGTGCCAGCAGCTTAACAGGTCTGATTGAGCAGTTCTTC. As protein: CASSLTGLIEQFF.

This clonotype was counted ten times or more. J is TRBJ2-1 and V is TRBV7-9; TRBD2 matches 9 bases. The CDR3 length is 15 residues. V lost 2 bases, J lost 7 bases, and 6 bases stayed unmatched. Germline V gives CDR1 SEHNR, CDR2 FQNEAQ (reference sequence). CDR3 in amino acids: CASSLRWSGGNEQFF. CDR3 bases: TGTGCCAGCAGCTTACGGTGGAGCGGGGGGAATGAGCAGTTCTTC.

This clonotype was observed a few times. The CDR3 DNA reads TGCAGTGCTAGAGTTCCGTTACTTGGTGAAGCTTTCTTT. Protein: CSARVPLLGEAFF. J is TRBJ1-1 and V is TRBV20-1, with no clear D. CDR3 length: 13 amino acids. Per germline, CDR1 DFQATT and CDR2 SNEGSKA (reference sequence). V was clipped by 1 base and J by 7 bases, with 13 bases between them.

Only a few counts were recorded for this clonotype. The V and J genes are TRBV5-1 and TRBJ2-1; TRBD2 matches 11 bases. The germline CDR1 and CDR2 sequences are SGHRS and YFSETQ. The CDR3 runs 18 residues. V dropped 4 bases and J dropped 0; count of bases not matched to a gene: 9. CDR3 sequence (DNA): TGCGCCAGCAGCCGAGTTACTACTAGCGGGGGCTCCTACAATGAGCAGTTCTTC. Amino acid sequence: CASSRVTTSGGSYNEQFF.

The chain employs TRBV6-5 and TRBJ2-6, with no clear D. Germline V gives CDR1 MNHEY, CDR2 SVGAGI. The CDR3 is 15 residues long. V was pared by 11 bases and J by 0 bases, with 14 bases between. The CDR3 DNA reads as TGTGCCTCTGGGCGGCCACACTCTGGGGCCAACGTCCTGACTTTC. As protein: CASGRPHSGANVLTF.

This clonotype was seen more than once but under ten times. CDR3 sequence (DNA): TGTGCCAGCTCGGCGACTAGCGCTACAGATACGCAGTATTTT. Its translation: CASSATSATDTQYF. The V and J genes are TRBV18 and TRBJ2-3, with 8 bases that match TRBD2. CDR3 size: 14 residues. Losses at the gene ends were 6 bases for V and 3 bases for J; bases not matched to a gene: 5. Germline V gene sequence: CDR1 KGHSH, CDR2 LQKENI.

The sample holds many counts of this clonotype. The rearrangement uses TRBV29-1 and TRBJ2-7; 10 bases line up with TRBD2. V shed 5 bases, J shed 0 bases, and the junction held 7 bases outside the gene matches. CDR1 is SQVTM and CDR2 is ANQGSEA in the germline V gene. This CDR3 is 15 amino acids long. CDR3 sequence reads: CSVQGGLADSYEQYF. The CDR3, as DNA: TGCAGCGTTCAAGGAGGACTAGCGGACTCCTACGAGCAGTACTTC.

This clonotype was seen more than once but under ten times. The chain recombines TRBV7-2 with TRBJ2-5; D is unclear. The ends were cut back, 4 bases at V and 2 bases at J, with 14 bases in the middle. Germline V gives CDR1 SGHTA, CDR2 FQGNSA. The CDR3 contains 15 residues. Here the CDR3 DNA reads TGTGCCAGCAGCTCCCGGCCACTCGGACAAGAGACCCAGTACTTC. Translated: CASSSRPLGQETQYF.